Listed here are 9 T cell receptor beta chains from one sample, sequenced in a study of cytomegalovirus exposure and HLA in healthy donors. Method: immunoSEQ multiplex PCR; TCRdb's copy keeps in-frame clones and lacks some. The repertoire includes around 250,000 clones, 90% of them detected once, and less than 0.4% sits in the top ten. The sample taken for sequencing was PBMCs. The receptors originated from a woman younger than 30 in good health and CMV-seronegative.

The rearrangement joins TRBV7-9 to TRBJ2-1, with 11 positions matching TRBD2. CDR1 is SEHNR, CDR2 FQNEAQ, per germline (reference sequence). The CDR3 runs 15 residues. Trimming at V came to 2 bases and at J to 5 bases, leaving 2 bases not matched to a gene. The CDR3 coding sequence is TGTGCCAGCAGCTTACGACTAGCGGGGAACAATGAGCAGTTCTTC. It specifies CASSLRLAGNNEQFF.

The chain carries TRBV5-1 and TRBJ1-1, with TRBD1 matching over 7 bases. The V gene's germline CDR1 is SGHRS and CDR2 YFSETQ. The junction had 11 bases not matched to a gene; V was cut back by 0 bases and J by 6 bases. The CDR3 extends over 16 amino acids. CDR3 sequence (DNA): TGCGCCAGCAGCTTGGTAGTTCTGGGACAGAGGGCTGAAGCTTTCTTT. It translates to CASSLVVLGQRAEAFF. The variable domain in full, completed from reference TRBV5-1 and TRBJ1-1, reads KAGVTQTPRYLIKTRGQQVTLSCSPISGHRSVSWYQQTPGQGLQFLFEYFSETQRNKGNFPGRFSGRQFSNSRSEMNVSTLELGDSALYLCASSLVVLGQRAEAFFGQGTRLTVV.

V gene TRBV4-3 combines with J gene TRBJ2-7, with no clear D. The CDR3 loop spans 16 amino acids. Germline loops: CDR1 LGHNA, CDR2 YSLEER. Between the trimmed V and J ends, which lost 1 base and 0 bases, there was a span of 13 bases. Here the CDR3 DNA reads TGCGCCAGCAGCCAAGTTGTGGGCCCAGGCTCCTACGAGCAGTACTTC. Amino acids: CASSQVVGPGSYEQYF.

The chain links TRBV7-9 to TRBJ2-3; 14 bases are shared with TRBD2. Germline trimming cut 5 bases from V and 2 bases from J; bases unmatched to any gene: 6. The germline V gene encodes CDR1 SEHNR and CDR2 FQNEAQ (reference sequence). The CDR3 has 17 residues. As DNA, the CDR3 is TGTGCCAGCAGCCCCTGGGGACTAGCGGGGGACACAGATACGCAGTATTTT. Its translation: CASSPWGLAGDTDTQYF.

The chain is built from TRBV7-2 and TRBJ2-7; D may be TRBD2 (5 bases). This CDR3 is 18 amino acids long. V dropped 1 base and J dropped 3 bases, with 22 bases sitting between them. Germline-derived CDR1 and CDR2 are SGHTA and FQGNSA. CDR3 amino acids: CASSLDPASEVGSYEQYF. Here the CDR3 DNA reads TGTGCCAGCAGCTTAGACCCCGCAAGCGAGGTGGGGAGCTACGAGCAGTACTTC.

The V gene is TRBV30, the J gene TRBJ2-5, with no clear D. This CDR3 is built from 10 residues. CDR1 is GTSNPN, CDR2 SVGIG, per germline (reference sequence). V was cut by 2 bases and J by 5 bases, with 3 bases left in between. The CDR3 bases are TGTGCCTGGAGTCTGGAGACCCAGTACTTC. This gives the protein CAWSLETQYF.

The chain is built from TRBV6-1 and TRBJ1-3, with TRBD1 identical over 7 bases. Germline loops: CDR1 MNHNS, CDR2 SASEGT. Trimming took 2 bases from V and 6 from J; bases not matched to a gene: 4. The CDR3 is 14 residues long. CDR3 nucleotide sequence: TGTGCCAGCAGTGAACAGGGGGTTGTAAACACCATATATTTT. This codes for CASSEQGVVNTIYF.

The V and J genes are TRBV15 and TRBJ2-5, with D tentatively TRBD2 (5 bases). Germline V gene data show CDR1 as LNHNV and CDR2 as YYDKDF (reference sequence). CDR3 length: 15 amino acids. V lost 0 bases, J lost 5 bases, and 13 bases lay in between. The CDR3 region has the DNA TGTGCCACCAGCAGAGACCCGGAGGCCTGGGAGACCCAGTACTTC. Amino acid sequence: CATSRDPEAWETQYF.

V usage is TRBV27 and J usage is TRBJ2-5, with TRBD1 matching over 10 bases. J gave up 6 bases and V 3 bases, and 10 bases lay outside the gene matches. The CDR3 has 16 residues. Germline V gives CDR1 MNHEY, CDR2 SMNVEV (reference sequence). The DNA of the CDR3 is TGTGCCAGCAGTTTGATTTCGACAGGGGGCGCAAAGACCCAGTACTTC. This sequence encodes CASSLISTGGAKTQYF.